A single sample gave rise to the 20 T cell receptor beta chains below, sequenced in a study of blood T cell repertoires in COVID-19. TCRdb keeps only in-frame clones here, not all; method: immunoSEQ multiplex PCR. The sample lists hundreds of thousands of clones; around nine tenths were seen once. The sample was peripheral blood. The receptors here all came from a woman younger than 30 who had recovered from COVID-19.

V is TRBV18 and J is TRBJ1-6; weak D call: TRBD1 (6 bases). Trimming removed 3 bases from V and 6 bases from J, with 12 bases in between. The germline CDR1 and CDR2 sequences are KGHSH and LQKENI. This CDR3 has 15 amino acids. CDR3 protein: CASSPAGAFNSPLHF. The CDR3 DNA reads TGTGCCAGCTCACCTGCAGGGGCCTTTAATTCACCCCTCCACTTT.

The chain recombines TRBV18 with TRBJ1-2; perhaps TRBD1 as D (6 bases). V gave up 5 bases and J gave up 1 base, with 11 bases separating them. There are 14 residues in the CDR3. The V gene's germline CDR1 is KGHSH and CDR2 LQKENI. CDR3 DNA sequence: TGTGCCAGCTCAGAAAGCAGGGGTAACTATGGCTACACCTTC. Translating gives CASSESRGNYGYTF. Supplemented by reference TRBV18 and TRBJ1-2, the full variable domain reads NAGVMQNPRHLVRRRGQEARLRCSPMKGHSHVYWYRQLPEEGLKFMVYLQKENIIDESGMPKERFSAEFPKEGPSILRIQQVVRGDSAAYFCASSESRGNYGYTFGSGTRLTVV.

This chain links TRBV30 with TRBJ1-4, with 9 bases identical to TRBD1. Germline-derived CDR1 and CDR2 are GTSNPN and SVGIG (reference sequence). The V and J ends lost 4 bases and 5 bases, in that order; junction bases with no gene match: 8. This CDR3 region has 15 residues. The CDR3 DNA follows: TGTGCCTGGATGCAGGGGGACAGGGTAAATGAAAAACTGTTTTTT. Its protein is CAWMQGDRVNEKLFF.

V usage is TRBV3-1 (or the pseudogene TRBV3-2) and J usage is TRBJ2-5; 7 positions match TRBD2. CDR1 and CDR2 from the germline V gene are LGHDT and YNNKEL (reference sequence). The length of the CDR3 is 12 residues. J was trimmed by 2 bases and V by 8 bases; bases with no gene match: 2. This CDR3 is CASEGLQETQYF. DNA of the CDR3: TGTGCCAGCGAGGGACTACAAGAGACCCAGTACTTC.

This chain connects TRBV5-5 to TRBJ1-1; 9 nucleotides line up with TRBD1. The trim removed 4 bases at V and 5 bases at J, leaving 9 bases unmatched. The CDR3 has 15 amino acids. CDR1 SGHKS and CDR2 YYEKEE come from the germline V gene (reference sequence). The CDR3 sequence is CASSRGTGRNTEAFF. In nucleotides, the CDR3 is TGTGCCAGCAGCCGAGGGACAGGGCGGAATACTGAAGCTTTCTTT.

V and J are TRBV20-1 and TRBJ2-3; TRBD2 aligns across 8 bases. The CDR3 totals 11 residues. Germline V gene lookup returns CDR1 DFQATT and CDR2 SNEGSKA (reference sequence). In nucleotides, the CDR3 is TGCTCGGGAGGGCGGACAGATACGCAGTATTTT. Protein sequence: CSGGRTDTQYF.

The CDR3 here is CATSGGDRGWTEAFF. The CDR3 DNA sequence: TGTGCCACCAGCGGGGGGGACAGGGGGTGGACTGAAGCTTTCTTT. The chain uses TRBV15 and TRBJ1-1; 11 nucleotides line up with TRBD1. J lost 5 bases, V lost 5 bases, and 7 bases had no gene match. This CDR3 has 15 residues. Germline CDR1 LNHNV, CDR2 YYDKDF (reference sequence).

The chain recombines TRBV11-2 with TRBJ2-3; possible D gene TRBD1, 5 bases. Germline CDR1 and CDR2: SGHAT and FQNNGV. V was pared by 6 bases and J by 0 bases, with 10 bases between. This CDR3 spans 14 amino acids. The CDR3 DNA reads TGTGCCAGCAGAGAGACAGAAAGCACAGATACGCAGTATTTT. This translates into CASRETESTDTQYF.

The chain recombines TRBV9 with TRBJ2-1; D may be TRBD1 (5 bases). The CDR3 totals 15 residues. V lost 0 bases and J lost 7, with 14 bases in between. Germline V gives CDR1 SGDLS, CDR2 YYNGEE. CDR3 coding DNA: TGTGCCAGCAGCGTAGACGCTTATTCAGGGAATGAGCAGTTCTTC. Protein: CASSVDAYSGNEQFF. The variable domain in full, with the rest retrieved from reference TRBV9 and TRBJ2-1, is DSGVTQTPKHLITATGQRVTLRCSPRSGDLSVYWYQQSLDQGLQFLIQYYNGEERAKGNILERFSAQQFPDLHSELNLSSLELGDSALYFCASSVDAYSGNEQFFGPGTRLTVL.

This rearrangement joins TRBV27 to TRBJ1-1, with unresolved D. The V gene lost 2 bases and the J gene lost 7 bases, with 8 bases spanning the gap. The CDR3 consists of 12 residues. Germline CDR1 reads MNHEY; CDR2 reads SMNVEV (reference sequence). The CDR3 DNA sequence: TGTGCCAGCAGTTTAGTTTCGGGTGAAGCTTTCTTT. This translates into CASSLVSGEAFF.

The chain combines TRBV5-1 with TRBJ1-1; possibly TRBD1 for D (5 bases). Germline V CDR1 and CDR2: SGHRS, YFSETQ. The V gene lost 1 base and the J gene lost 3 bases, with 7 bases spanning the gap. CDR3 length: 13 amino acids. Here the CDR3 DNA reads TGCGCCAGCAGCTTGATCAGGGACACTGAAGCTTTCTTT. Protein: CASSLIRDTEAFF. Full variable domain (remainder filled in from reference TRBV5-1 and TRBJ1-1): KAGVTQTPRYLIKTRGQQVTLSCSPISGHRSVSWYQQTPGQGLQFLFEYFSETQRNKGNFPGRFSGRQFSNSRSEMNVSTLELGDSALYLCASSLIRDTEAFFGQGTRLTVV.

The V and J genes are TRBV5-5 and TRBJ1-4, with a weak D call TRBD1 (6 bases). Germline V gives CDR1 SGHKS, CDR2 YYEKEE (reference sequence). V was clipped by 2 bases and J by 8 bases, with 16 bases between them. The CDR3 is 15 residues long. This CDR3 reads CASSFVDRKREKLFF. CDR3 sequence (DNA): TGTGCCAGCAGCTTCGTCGACAGGAAAAGGGAAAAACTGTTTTTT.

The CDR3 sequence is CASSPLLGNQPQHF. The CDR3 DNA reads TGTGCCAGTAGTCCTTTATTAGGCAATCAGCCCCAGCATTTT. The V gene is TRBV19, the J gene TRBJ1-5; no definite D call. CDR1 is LNHDA, CDR2 SQIVND, per germline (reference sequence). The length of the CDR3 is 14 residues. Trimming took off 5 bases at V and 2 bases at J, with 10 bases between the two ends.

This CDR3 is CASSYAAGGLYTDTQYF. The CDR3, as DNA: TGTGCCAGCAGTTACGCGGCGGGAGGGCTATATACAGATACGCAGTATTTT. The chain combines TRBV6-2 or TRBV6-3 with TRBJ2-3; 9 bases are shared with TRBD2. V was clipped by 2 bases and J by 3 bases; unmatched bases: 9. The CDR3 is made up of 17 amino acids. CDR1 and CDR2 from the germline V gene are MNHEY and SVGEGT.

The rearrangement joins TRBV4-3 to TRBJ1-1; no firm D call. Germline V gene lookup returns CDR1 LGHNA and CDR2 YSLEER. This CDR3 region has 15 residues. The V and J ends lost 0 bases and 5 bases respectively, with 13 bases between them. This CDR3 is CASSQEVVVRTEAFF. Here the CDR3 DNA reads TGCGCCAGCAGCCAAGAAGTAGTCGTGCGGACTGAAGCTTTCTTT.

A remark on this clone: Other DNA sequences in this specimen translate into the identical CDR3. The chain couples TRBV6-5 to TRBJ1-1, with D tentatively TRBD1 (6 bases). Germline CDR1 is MNHEY and CDR2 is SVGAGI. V was cut by 2 bases and J by 3 bases, with 7 bases left in between. The CDR3 loop spans 13 amino acids. CDR3 residues: CASSYGQYTEAFF. The CDR3, as DNA: TGTGCCAGCAGTTACGGACAGTACACTGAAGCTTTCTTT.

The V and J genes are TRBV11-3 and TRBJ1-2, with TRBD1 matching 9 bases. The CDR3 runs to 14 residues. V was pared by 5 bases and J by 6 bases, with 7 bases of the junction left unmatched. CDR1 is SGHNT, CDR2 YENEEA, per germline. CDR3 amino acids: CASSPPQGANGYTF. The CDR3 bases are TGTGCCAGCAGCCCCCCACAGGGGGCGAATGGCTACACCTTC.

The rearrangement joins TRBV3-1 (or the pseudogene TRBV3-2) to TRBJ2-1; TRBD2 matches at 14 bases. The CDR3 extends over 15 amino acids. The V gene's germline CDR1 is LGHDT and CDR2 YNNKEL (reference sequence). The V and J ends lost 6 bases and 7 bases, in that order; junction bases with no gene match: 5. The CDR3 sequence is CASRPGTSGSNEQFF. The CDR3 region has the DNA TGTGCCAGCAGGCCCGGGACTAGCGGGAGTAATGAGCAGTTCTTC.

The chain joins TRBV4-3 to TRBJ2-1; 13 nucleotides align to TRBD2. Germline trimming cut 2 bases from V and 2 bases from J; bases unmatched to any gene: 0. Looked up from germline, CDR1 is LGHNA and CDR2 is YSLEER. This CDR3 comprises 16 residues. CDR3 in amino acids: CASSQTSGRAYNEQFF. The CDR3 DNA follows: TGCGCCAGCAGCCAAACTAGCGGGAGGGCCTACAATGAGCAGTTCTTC.

The V and J genes are TRBV20-1 and TRBJ2-3, with D perhaps TRBD2 (5 bases). The ends were cut back, 3 bases at V and 0 bases at J, with 10 bases in the middle. The CDR3 covers 14 residues. Germline values: CDR1 DFQATT, CDR2 SNEGSKA (reference sequence). The CDR3 DNA follows: TGCAGTGCTAGTTTCGAGGGCAGCACAGATACGCAGTATTTT. Translating gives CSASFEGSTDTQYF.